This T cell receptor beta chain appears in the sequencing data of a study of T cells in women clearing cervical HPV infection. In the study overall: Cases' blood sampling followed lesion detection by median around 150 days (90 to 200). Study conclusions and caveats: CIN3+ cases had significantly higher TCR repertoire richness than controls, but evenness did not differ.

V was clipped by 5 bases and J by 4 bases, with 29 bases between them. CDR1 and CDR2 from the germline V gene are MNHEY and SMNVEV (reference sequence). This CDR3 is 19 amino acids long. immunoSEQ multiplex PCR used an average of 1200 ng genomic DNA. Only in-frame clones appear in the TCRdb table, and some are missing; sequencing was by immunoSEQ multiplex PCR. Across about 28,000 clones, the top ten clones capture about a sixth of the sample. Worth noting for this clone: Its antigen is unidentified. The read terminates 3 residues before the CDR3 end, so the remaining end is supplied by the germline J gene.

Dot-blot hybridization genotyped cervical HPV amplified with MY09/MY11 PCR. Sequencing used blood buffy coat. The rearrangement uses TRBV27 and TRBJ1-2, with TRBD1 as a possible D gene (5 bases). The TCR was taken from a woman aged 18 to 75 with a cervical HPV16 infection that either progressed to CIN3+ or cleared (not recorded which). The covered CDR3 bases are TGTGCCAGCAGTCCCATAGGAAGAACCCTAGGCCGCCAGGGCTATGGC. It codes for CASSPIGRTLGRQGYG. The CDR3 reads in full as CASSPIGRTLGRQGYGYTF.